This T cell receptor (beta chain) was identified in a study of OX40 agonist ivuxolimab in advanced cancers. Study-wide background: With a range of about 20 to 79, age averaged roughly 60 years, and approximately 83% were male. Prior anti-PD-1, anti-PD-L1 or anti-CTLA-4 therapy was allowed; roughly 40% had some.

Germline-derived CDR1 and CDR2 are MNHNY and SVGAGI (reference sequence). This CDR3 comprises 15 residues. Trimming stripped 7 bases from V and 0 bases from J, with 12 bases between. This table comes from immunoSEQ multiplex PCR, and its TCRdb copy is limited to in-frame clones, with some not included. Seen here are tens of thousands of clones, 82% observed once, and the top ten hold 5.5%. The receptor comes from an adult with an advanced solid tumor such as melanoma, head and neck, liver or kidney cancer. The chain recombines TRBV6-6 with TRBJ1-4; unclear D gene. The material sequenced was CD4+ or CD8+ T cells sorted from blood, taken in a trial of the OX40 agonist ivuxolimab. The CDR3 bases are TGTGCCAGCACCCCAGCGGCAGCAACTAATGAAAAACTGTTTTTT. This translates into CASTPAAATNEKLFF.